The clone carrying this T cell receptor (beta chain) was seen only a few times. The data were obtained in a study of blood T cell repertoires in COVID-19. Researchers sorted participants into cohorts using their self-reported clinical history. TCRdb's table, derived via immunoSEQ multiplex PCR, lists solely in-frame clones and lacks some. The sample consists of roughly 290,000 clones, 80% to 90% of them appearing once. Germline lookup yields CDR1 MDHEN and CDR2 SYDVKM. The J segment lost 0 bases and the V segment lost 10 bases, leaving 8 bases of the junction unmatched. This CDR3 has 16 residues. Sequencing was carried out using PBMCs or T cells enriched from blood (not recorded which). The clonotype originates from a woman between 25 and 40 years old who had recovered from COVID-19. The V gene is TRBV28, the J gene TRBJ1-6; 8 nucleotides line up with TRBD1. The CDR3 is CATFSTGASYNSPLHF. The DNA for the CDR3 is TGTGCCACCTTTTCGACAGGGGCCTCCTATAATTCACCCCTCCACTTT.